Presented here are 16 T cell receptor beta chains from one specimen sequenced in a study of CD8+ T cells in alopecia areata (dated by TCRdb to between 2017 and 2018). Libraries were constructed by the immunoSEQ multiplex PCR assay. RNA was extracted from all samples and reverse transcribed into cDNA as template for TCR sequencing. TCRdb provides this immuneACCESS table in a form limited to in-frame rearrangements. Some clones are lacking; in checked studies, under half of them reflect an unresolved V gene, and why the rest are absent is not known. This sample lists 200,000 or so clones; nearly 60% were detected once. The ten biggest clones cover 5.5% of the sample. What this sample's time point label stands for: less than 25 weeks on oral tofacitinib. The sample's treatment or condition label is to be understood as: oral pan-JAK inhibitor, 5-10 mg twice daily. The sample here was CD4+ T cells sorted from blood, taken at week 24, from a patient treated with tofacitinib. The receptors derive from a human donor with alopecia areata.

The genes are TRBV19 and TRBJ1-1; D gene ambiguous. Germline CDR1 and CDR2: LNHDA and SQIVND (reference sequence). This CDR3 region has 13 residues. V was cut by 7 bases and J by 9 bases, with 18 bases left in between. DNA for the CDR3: TGTGCCAGTACTTCGCAGGATGTAGGGAAAGCTTTCTTT. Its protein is CASTSQDVGKAFF.

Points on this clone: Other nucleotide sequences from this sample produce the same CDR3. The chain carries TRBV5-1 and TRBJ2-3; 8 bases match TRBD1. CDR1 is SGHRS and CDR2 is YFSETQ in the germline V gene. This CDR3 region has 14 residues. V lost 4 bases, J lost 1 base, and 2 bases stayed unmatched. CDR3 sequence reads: CASSPGQGTDTQYF. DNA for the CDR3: TGCGCCAGCAGCCCGGGACAGGGCACAGATACGCAGTATTTT.

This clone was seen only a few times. CDR3 sequence reads: CAWSRRDEQFF. In DNA form, the CDR3 reads TGTGCCTGGAGTCGAAGAGATGAGCAGTTCTTC. The gene calls are TRBV30 and TRBJ2-1; the D is unclear. Germline CDR1 is GTSNPN and CDR2 is SVGIG (reference sequence). There are 11 residues in the CDR3. Trimming shortened V by 2 bases and J by 8 bases, and 7 bases separated the two germline ends.

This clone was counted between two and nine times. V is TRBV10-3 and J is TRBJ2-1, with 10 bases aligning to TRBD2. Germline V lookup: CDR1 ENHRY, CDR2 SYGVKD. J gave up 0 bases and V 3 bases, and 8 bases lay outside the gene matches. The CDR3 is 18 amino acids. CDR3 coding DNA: TGTGCCATCAGTGACAGGACTAGCGGCTTCCTCTCCTACAATGAGCAGTTCTTC. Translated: CAISDRTSGFLSYNEQFF.

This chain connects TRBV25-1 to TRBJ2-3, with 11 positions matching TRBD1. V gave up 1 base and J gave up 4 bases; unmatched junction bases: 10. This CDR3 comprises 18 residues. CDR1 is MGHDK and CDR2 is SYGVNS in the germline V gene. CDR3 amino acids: CASSELGGQGAWPDTQYF. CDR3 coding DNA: TGTGCCAGCAGTGAATTAGGTGGACAGGGGGCATGGCCAGATACGCAGTATTTT.

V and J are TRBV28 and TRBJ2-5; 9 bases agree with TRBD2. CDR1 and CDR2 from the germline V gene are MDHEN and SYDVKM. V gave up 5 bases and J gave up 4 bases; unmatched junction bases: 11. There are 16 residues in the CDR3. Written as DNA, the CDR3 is TGTGCCAGCAGTGACCACGGGCTAGCGGGAAGAGAGACCCAGTACTTC. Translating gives CASSDHGLAGRETQYF.

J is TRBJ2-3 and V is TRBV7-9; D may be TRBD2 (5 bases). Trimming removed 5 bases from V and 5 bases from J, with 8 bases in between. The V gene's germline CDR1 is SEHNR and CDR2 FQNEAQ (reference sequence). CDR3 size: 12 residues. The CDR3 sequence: CASSPAGDTQYF. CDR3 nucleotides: TGTGCCAGCAGCCCGGCGGGAGATACGCAGTATTTT.

This CDR3 is CASSYRENYGYTF. DNA for the CDR3: TGCGCCAGCAGCTACCGGGAGAACTATGGCTACACCTTC. This chain links TRBV5-1 with TRBJ1-2, with no clear D. Germline loops: CDR1 SGHRS, CDR2 YFSETQ. The CDR3 length is 13 residues. The V end lost 3 bases, the J end lost 2 bases, and 8 bases lay between the germline ends.

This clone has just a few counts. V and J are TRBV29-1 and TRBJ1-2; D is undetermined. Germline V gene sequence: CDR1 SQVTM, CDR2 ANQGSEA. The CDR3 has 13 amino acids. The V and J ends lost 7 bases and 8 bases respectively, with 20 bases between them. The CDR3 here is CSGSDGRSRGYTF. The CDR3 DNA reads TGCAGCGGATCGGACGGGAGGTCTCGGGGCTACACCTTC.

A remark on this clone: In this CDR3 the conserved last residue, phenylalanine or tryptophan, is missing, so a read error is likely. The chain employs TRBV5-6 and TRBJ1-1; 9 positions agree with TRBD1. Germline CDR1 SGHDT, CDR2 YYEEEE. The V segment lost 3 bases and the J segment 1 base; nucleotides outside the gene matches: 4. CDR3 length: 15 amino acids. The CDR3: CASSWRDRANTEAFL. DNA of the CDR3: TGTGCCAGCAGCTGGAGGGACAGGGCGAACACTGAAGCTTTCCTT.

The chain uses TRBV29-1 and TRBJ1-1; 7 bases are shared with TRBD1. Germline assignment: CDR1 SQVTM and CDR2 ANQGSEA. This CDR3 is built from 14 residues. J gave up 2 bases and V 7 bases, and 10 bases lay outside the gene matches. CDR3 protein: CSARQGDTNTEAFF. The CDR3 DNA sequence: TGCAGCGCCAGACAGGGTGATACTAACACTGAAGCTTTCTTT. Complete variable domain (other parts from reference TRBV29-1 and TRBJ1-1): SAVISQKPSRDICQRGTSLTIQCQVDSQVTMMFWYRQQPGQSLTLIATANQGSEATYESGFVIDKFPISRPNLTFSTLTVSNMSPEDSSIYLCSARQGDTNTEAFFGQGTRLTVV.

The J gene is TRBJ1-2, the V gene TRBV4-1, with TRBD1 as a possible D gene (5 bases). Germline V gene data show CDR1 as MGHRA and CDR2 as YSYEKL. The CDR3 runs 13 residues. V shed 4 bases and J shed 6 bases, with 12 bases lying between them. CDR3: CASSRSPRDGYTF. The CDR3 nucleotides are TGCGCCAGCAGCCGTTCCCCCAGGGATGGCTACACCTTC.

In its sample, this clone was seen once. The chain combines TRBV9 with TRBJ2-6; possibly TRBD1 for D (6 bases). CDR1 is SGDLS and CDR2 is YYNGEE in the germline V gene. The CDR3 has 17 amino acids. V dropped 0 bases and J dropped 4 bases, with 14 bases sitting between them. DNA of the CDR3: TGTGCCAGCAGCGTAGGGACAGCTGTGCGGGGGGCCAACGTCCTGACTTTC. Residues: CASSVGTAVRGANVLTF.

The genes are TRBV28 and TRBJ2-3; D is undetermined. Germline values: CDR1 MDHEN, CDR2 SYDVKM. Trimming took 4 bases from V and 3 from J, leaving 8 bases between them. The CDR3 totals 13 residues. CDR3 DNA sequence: TGTGCCAGCAGTTGGGTTAGGACAGATACGCAGTATTTT. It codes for CASSWVRTDTQYF. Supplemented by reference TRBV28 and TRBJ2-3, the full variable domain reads DVKVTQSSRYLVKRTGEKVFLECVQDMDHENMFWYRQDPGLGLRLIYFSYDVKMKEKGDIPEGYSVSREKKERFSLILESASTNQTSMYLCASSWVRTDTQYFGPGTRLTVL.

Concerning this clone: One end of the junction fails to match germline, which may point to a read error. In nucleotides, the CDR3 is TGTGCCAGCAGCTTGACGGGGACAACGGGTTATTTC. Translation: CASSLTGTTGYF. The chain carries TRBV5-6 and TRBJ1-2; weak D call: TRBD1 (6 bases). This CDR3 contains 12 residues. From germline, CDR1 is SGHDT and CDR2 YYEEEE.

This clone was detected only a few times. Here the CDR3 reads CSVREGLGLTNEKLFF. DNA of the CDR3: TGCAGCGTTCGAGAAGGTTTGGGATTAACTAATGAAAAACTGTTTTTT. The chain recombines TRBV29-1 with TRBJ1-4; D is ambiguous. The CDR3 loop spans 16 amino acids. CDR1 SQVTM and CDR2 ANQGSEA come from the germline V gene. V was cut by 5 bases and J by 1 base, with 17 bases left in between.